This is a list of T cell receptor beta chains from one sample in a study of cytomegalovirus exposure and HLA in healthy donors. The table came from immunoSEQ multiplex PCR; TCRdb's copy has only in-frame clones and leaves some out. The sample records roughly 84,000 clones, about 79% being singletons. Sequencing was carried out using PBMCs. The receptors come from a male donor in good health and CMV-seropositive. Both conserved end residues are part of each CDR3. Each record gives: V gene, J gene, clone size, CDR3 protein. The size of a clone is reported for some rows only, either as once, few or many, or as a class for expanded clones.

v_call: TRBV5-6; j_call: TRBJ2-1; clone_size: -; cdr3_aa: CASSLGGGALSSYNEQFF
v_call: TRBV6-1; j_call: TRBJ2-5; clone_size: -; cdr3_aa: CASSEYRGQETQYF
v_call: TRBV5-4; j_call: TRBJ2-1; clone_size: few; cdr3_aa: CASSLGTPGINEQFF
v_call: TRBV10-3; j_call: TRBJ2-1; clone_size: -; cdr3_aa: CAISEGPPGGNEQFF
v_call: TRBV29-1; j_call: TRBJ2-1; clone_size: -; cdr3_aa: CSGRGGAYNEQFF
v_call: TRBV5-4; j_call: TRBJ1-1; clone_size: -; cdr3_aa: CASSLQGMGTEAFF
v_call: TRBV28; j_call: TRBJ2-7; clone_size: once; cdr3_aa: CASRATGVVPEQYF
v_call: TRBV30; j_call: TRBJ2-3; clone_size: -; cdr3_aa: CAWSMAHPDTQYF
v_call: TRBV28; j_call: TRBJ2-7; clone_size: -; cdr3_aa: CASGEMRASGGYEQYF
v_call: TRBV2; j_call: TRBJ2-5; clone_size: -; cdr3_aa: CASSWDTGQETQYF
v_call: TRBV10-3; j_call: TRBJ2-5; clone_size: -; cdr3_aa: CAISRVRQQETQYF
v_call: TRBV4-2; j_call: TRBJ2-1; clone_size: -; cdr3_aa: CASSQDPGTRGGDSEQFF
v_call: TRBV7-7; j_call: TRBJ1-5; clone_size: -; cdr3_aa: CASKEGGDQPQHF
v_call: TRBV10-3; j_call: TRBJ2-5; clone_size: -; cdr3_aa: CAISPDMFETQYF
v_call: TRBV7-2; j_call: TRBJ2-5; clone_size: -; cdr3_aa: CASSPMLETVEETQYF
v_call: TRBV4-3; j_call: TRBJ2-1; clone_size: -; cdr3_aa: CANPWEGYNEQFF
v_call: TRBV9; j_call: TRBJ1-3; clone_size: once; cdr3_aa: CASSVGQASGNTIYF
v_call: TRBV10-3; j_call: TRBJ1-1; clone_size: -; cdr3_aa: CAISESPSRGTEAFF
v_call: TRBV29-1; j_call: TRBJ2-2; clone_size: -; cdr3_aa: CSAGIGSNTGELFF
v_call: TRBV4-1; j_call: TRBJ2-2; clone_size: -; cdr3_aa: CASSGRVPVNTGELFF
v_call: TRBV28; j_call: TRBJ1-4; clone_size: -; cdr3_aa: CASSSPGALGEKLFF
v_call: TRBV7-2; j_call: TRBJ2-5; clone_size: few; cdr3_aa: CASSSPGGTETQYF
v_call: TRBV27; j_call: TRBJ2-1; clone_size: -; cdr3_aa: CASRGSQGLDEQFF
v_call: TRBV30; j_call: TRBJ2-1; clone_size: few; cdr3_aa: CAWSVKVGLAGAEQFF
v_call: TRBV27; j_call: TRBJ2-3; clone_size: -; cdr3_aa: CASSPGTSGRGTQYF
v_call: TRBV7-2; j_call: TRBJ2-5; clone_size: -; cdr3_aa: CASSSQGLETQYF
v_call: TRBV28; j_call: TRBJ2-7; clone_size: -; cdr3_aa: CASSDTSGTEEQYF
v_call: TRBV5-4; j_call: TRBJ2-1; clone_size: -; cdr3_aa: CASSLGSTSGRENEQFF
v_call: TRBV5-1; j_call: TRBJ2-7; clone_size: -; cdr3_aa: CASSPGQDSYEQYF
v_call: TRBV19; j_call: TRBJ1-3; clone_size: -; cdr3_aa: CASSVSGNTIYF
v_call: TRBV5-5; j_call: TRBJ1-4; clone_size: -; cdr3_aa: CASSLIRQGADEKLFF
v_call: TRBV10-3; j_call: TRBJ2-3; clone_size: -; cdr3_aa: CAISESRGPDTQYF
v_call: TRBV6-4; j_call: TRBJ2-2; clone_size: -; cdr3_aa: CASSDTDRGGELFF
v_call: TRBV2; j_call: TRBJ2-2; clone_size: -; cdr3_aa: CASSVQGSDNTGELFF
v_call: TRBV5-4; j_call: TRBJ1-4; clone_size: -; cdr3_aa: CASSARTGGTEKLFF
v_call: TRBV6-5; j_call: TRBJ1-5; clone_size: -; cdr3_aa: CASRDSPFSNQPQHF
v_call: TRBV28; j_call: TRBJ1-3; clone_size: -; cdr3_aa: CASSLGLSSGNTIYF
v_call: TRBV27; j_call: TRBJ2-1; clone_size: -; cdr3_aa: CASSSLYRHNEQFF
v_call: TRBV6-4; j_call: TRBJ1-1; clone_size: once; cdr3_aa: CARETGGGTEAFF
v_call: TRBV19; j_call: TRBJ1-2; clone_size: -; cdr3_aa: CASSMGPGQGTYGYTF
v_call: TRBV25-1; j_call: TRBJ1-6; clone_size: few; cdr3_aa: CASSRGRDSPLHF
v_call: TRBV6-6; j_call: TRBJ1-5; clone_size: -; cdr3_aa: CASRPDRGSNQPQHF
v_call: TRBV25-1; j_call: TRBJ2-6; clone_size: -; cdr3_aa: CASSEFGQGSGANVLTF
v_call: TRBV11-2; j_call: TRBJ2-1; clone_size: -; cdr3_aa: CASRPGTSRRSYNEQFF
v_call: TRBV28; j_call: TRBJ1-5; clone_size: -; cdr3_aa: CASSPGQGLSNQPQHF
v_call: TRBV4-1; j_call: TRBJ1-2; clone_size: few; cdr3_aa: CASSQGALANYGYTF
v_call: TRBV7-6; j_call: -; clone_size: -; cdr3_aa: CASSLRGGPYEQYF
v_call: TRBV5-6; j_call: TRBJ1-1; clone_size: -; cdr3_aa: CASSSLTGNTEAFF
v_call: TRBV28; j_call: TRBJ1-2; clone_size: -; cdr3_aa: CASTEEGYTF
v_call: TRBV5-1; j_call: TRBJ2-7; clone_size: once; cdr3_aa: CASSLDGQGLYEQYF
v_call: TRBV5-1; j_call: TRBJ2-2; clone_size: -; cdr3_aa: CASSVRGELFF
v_call: TRBV28; j_call: TRBJ2-2; clone_size: -; cdr3_aa: CASSLGASGTGELFF
v_call: TRBV6-1; j_call: TRBJ2-5; clone_size: -; cdr3_aa: CASRLTGGGETQYF
v_call: TRBV7-2; j_call: TRBJ2-1; clone_size: few; cdr3_aa: CASSFKDRGTYNEQFF
v_call: TRBV2; j_call: TRBJ2-1; clone_size: -; cdr3_aa: CASTGTGAYNEQFF
v_call: TRBV2; j_call: TRBJ1-5; clone_size: -; cdr3_aa: CASSGESSNQPQHF
v_call: TRBV18; j_call: TRBJ1-5; clone_size: -; cdr3_aa: CASSRQGNQPQHF
v_call: TRBV27; j_call: TRBJ2-1; clone_size: -; cdr3_aa: CASSLGASGYNEQFF
v_call: TRBV4-3; j_call: TRBJ1-1; clone_size: -; cdr3_aa: CASSHDRGATEAFF